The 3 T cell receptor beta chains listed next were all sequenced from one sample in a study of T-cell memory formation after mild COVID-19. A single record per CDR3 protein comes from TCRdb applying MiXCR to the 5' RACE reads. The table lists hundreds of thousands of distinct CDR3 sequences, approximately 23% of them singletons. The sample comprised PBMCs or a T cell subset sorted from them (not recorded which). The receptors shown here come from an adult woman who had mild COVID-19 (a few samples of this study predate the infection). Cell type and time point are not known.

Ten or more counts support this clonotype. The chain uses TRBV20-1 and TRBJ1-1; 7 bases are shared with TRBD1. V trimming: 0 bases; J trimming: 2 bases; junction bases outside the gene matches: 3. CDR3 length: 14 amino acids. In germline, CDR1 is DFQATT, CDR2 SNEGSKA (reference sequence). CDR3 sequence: CSARETGPNTEAFF. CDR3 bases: TGCAGTGCTAGAGAGACAGGGCCTAACACTGAAGCTTTCTTT.

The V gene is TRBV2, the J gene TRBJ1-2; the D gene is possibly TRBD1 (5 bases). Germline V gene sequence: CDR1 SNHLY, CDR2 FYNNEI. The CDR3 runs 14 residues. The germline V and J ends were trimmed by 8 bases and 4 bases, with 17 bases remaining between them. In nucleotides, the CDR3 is TGTGCCAGCTGCCGGGACCCCCTGCTCTATGGCTACACCTTC. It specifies CASCRDPLLYGYTF.

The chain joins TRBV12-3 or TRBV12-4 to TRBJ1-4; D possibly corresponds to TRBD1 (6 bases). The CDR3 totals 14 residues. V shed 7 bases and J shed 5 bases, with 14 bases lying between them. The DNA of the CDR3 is TGTGCCAGCAAGAGGGGGTCAGGGAATGAAAAACTGTTTTTT. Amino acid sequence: CASKRGSGNEKLFF.